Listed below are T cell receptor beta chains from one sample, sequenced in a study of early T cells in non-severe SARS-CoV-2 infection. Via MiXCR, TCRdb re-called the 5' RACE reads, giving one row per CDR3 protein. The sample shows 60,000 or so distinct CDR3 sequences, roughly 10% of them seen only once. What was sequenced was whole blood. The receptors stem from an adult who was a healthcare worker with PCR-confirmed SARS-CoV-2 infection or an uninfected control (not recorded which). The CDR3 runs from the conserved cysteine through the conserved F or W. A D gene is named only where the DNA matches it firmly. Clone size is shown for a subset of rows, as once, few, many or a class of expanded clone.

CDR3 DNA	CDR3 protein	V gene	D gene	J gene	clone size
TGCGCCACATCAAGGACAGGTAGCACAGATACGCAGTATTTT	CATSRTGSTDTQYF	TRBV5-1	TRBD1	TRBJ2-3	few
TGTGCCAGCAGCCAACAACCTCGCCACGAGCAGTACTTC	CASSQQPRHEQYF	TRBV13	.	TRBJ2-7	.
TGTGCCAGCAGCATAGTACAGGGTCCCTCCTACGAGCAGTACTTC	CASSIVQGPSYEQYF	TRBV7-8	.	TRBJ2-7	.
TGCGCCAGCAGCTTGGGGGCAGGAACGGGCTACACCTTC	CASSLGAGTGYTF	TRBV5-1	.	TRBJ1-2	few
TGTGCCAGCAGCTTAGTGTTACGTCAGATCAAAGAGACCCAGTACTTC	CASSLVLRQIKETQYF	TRBV7-6	.	TRBJ2-5	few
TGTGCCAGCAGTGGGACTAGCGGGGGATCCATCGGGGAGCTGTTTTTT	CASSGTSGGSIGELFF	TRBV6-1	TRBD2	TRBJ2-2	.
TGTGCCAGCAGCTTATTGAGGGGGGCGGAAGCTTTCTTT	CASSLLRGAEAFF	TRBV7-2	.	TRBJ1-1	once
TGTGCCAGCATGGACAGGGGGAAAACAGATACGCAGTATTTT	CASMDRGKTDTQYF	TRBV6-1	TRBD1	TRBJ2-3	.
TGTGCCACCGAGGAGGGGACAGGGCCGCAAGAGACCCAGTACTTC	CATEEGTGPQETQYF	TRBV2	TRBD1	TRBJ2-5	few
TGTGCCAGCGCCGCGGACAGCACAGATACGCAGTATTTT	CASAADSTDTQYF	TRBV6-2/TRBV6-3	.	TRBJ2-3	few
TGTGCCAGCAGCTCCATTAGCGATCAGCCCCAGCATTTT	CASSSISDQPQHF	TRBV11-2	.	TRBJ1-5	many
TGTGCCAGCACCACCGTAGATCCCTACGAGCAGTACTTC	CASTTVDPYEQYF	TRBV7-9	.	TRBJ2-7	many
TGTGCGACCCAACAAGAGACCCAGTACTTC	CATQQETQYF	TRBV3-1	.	TRBJ2-5	.
TGTGCCAGCAGTGATGGACTAGCGGGAGACACAGATACGCAGTATTTT	CASSDGLAGDTDTQYF	TRBV6-4	TRBD2	TRBJ2-3	medium-sized
TGTGCCAGCTCACCAAGGCTAGCGGGAGACGACAATGAGCAGTTCTTC	CASSPRLAGDDNEQFF	TRBV18	TRBD2	TRBJ2-1	many
TGTGCCAGCAGCGCACAGAAAGGGGGCACTAATGAAAAACTGTTTTTT	CASSAQKGGTNEKLFF	TRBV9	TRBD1	TRBJ1-4	few
TGTGCCGCAAAAGGTGGACAGAACTACGAGCAGTACTTC	CAAKGGQNYEQYF	TRBV6-5	.	TRBJ2-7	many
TGCAGCGTTCTTAGACAGGAACACACTGAAGCTTTCTTT	CSVLRQEHTEAFF	TRBV29-1	.	TRBJ1-1	few
TGCAGTGCAACCACCGGCGTTCCTGAGCAGTTCTTC	CSATTGVPEQFF	TRBV20-1	.	TRBJ2-1	.
TGTGCCAGCAGCCAAGACCCCACCCACCGGGAGACCCAGTACTTC	CASSQDPTHRETQYF	TRBV14	.	TRBJ2-5	.
TGTGCCAGCAGTTTAATGGTAGATAGCAATCAGCCCCAGCATTTT	CASSLMVDSNQPQHF	TRBV12-3/TRBV12-4	.	TRBJ1-5	many
TGTGCCAGCAGCTTAAATAGCGGGTACTACAATGAGCAGTTCTTC	CASSLNSGYYNEQFF	TRBV7-3	TRBD2	TRBJ2-1	many
TGTGCCAGCAGTGAAGGTGCAGGGACCAAAGAGACCCAGTACTTC	CASSEGAGTKETQYF	TRBV6-1	.	TRBJ2-5	many
TGCAGTGCTAAACCGGGACAGAACACTGAAGCTTTCTTT	CSAKPGQNTEAFF	TRBV20-1	.	TRBJ1-1	many
TGTGCCATCAGTGACAGAGCCTACAATGAGCAGTTCTTC	CAISDRAYNEQFF	TRBV10-3	.	TRBJ2-1	many
TGTGCCAGCTCACACAGTCACACTGAAGCTTTCTTT	CASSHSHTEAFF	TRBV18	.	TRBJ1-1	.
TGTGCCAGCAGCTTATCGGGACAGCGCACAGATACGCAGTATTTT	CASSLSGQRTDTQYF	TRBV7-2	TRBD1	TRBJ2-3	.
TGTGCCAGCACCCTAGCGGGAGGTCTTCAGTACTTC	CASTLAGGLQYF	TRBV12-3/TRBV12-4	TRBD2	TRBJ2-4	many
TGTGCCAGCAGCTTATGGGACAGGGGAGATCGGGGCTATGGCTACACCTTC	CASSLWDRGDRGYGYTF	TRBV13	TRBD1	TRBJ1-2	many
TGTGCCAGCAGCTTACGAGTGAGCTCCTATAATTCACCCCTCCACTTT	CASSLRVSSYNSPLHF	TRBV7-8	.	TRBJ1-6	few
TGTGCCAGCAGCTTGGGGGACAGATCCACAGATACGCAGTATTTT	CASSLGDRSTDTQYF	TRBV7-2	TRBD1	TRBJ2-3	many
TGTGCCAGCAGCTTAGCCTTTGGACGGTACAATGAGCAGTTCTTC	CASSLAFGRYNEQFF	TRBV7-2	.	TRBJ2-1	many
TGCAGCGTTGAGGGACTAGCGGGCAGCTCCTACAATGAGCAGTTCTTC	CSVEGLAGSSYNEQFF	TRBV29-1	TRBD2	TRBJ2-1	few
TGTGCCAGCAGCTTAAGCGGGGCGTCCTACAATGAGCAGTTCTTC	CASSLSGASYNEQFF	TRBV7-2	TRBD2	TRBJ2-1	many
TGTGCCAGCCAAGCTAACAGGAACACTGAAGCTTTCTTT	CASQANRNTEAFF	TRBV12-3/TRBV12-4	.	TRBJ1-1	few
TGTGCCAGCAGTGGAGGGGGCGGCCCCTACAATGAGCAGTTCTTC	CASSGGGGPYNEQFF	TRBV6-1	TRBD1	TRBJ2-1	.
TGCGCCAGCAGCCCATTGGGAGTGACGAACACTGAAGCTTTCTTT	CASSPLGVTNTEAFF	TRBV5-1	.	TRBJ1-1	many
TGCGCCAGCAGTGGGGGACTTCACTACAATGAGCAGTTCTTC	CASSGGLHYNEQFF	TRBV10-2	.	TRBJ2-1	.
TGTGCCAGCAGCATAGCGGGCACCTTATACAATGAGCAGTTCTTC	CASSIAGTLYNEQFF	TRBV7-3	TRBD2	TRBJ2-1	many
TGTGCCAGCAGTTACTCGACGGGCGCAGGTAGCAATCAGCCCCAGCATTTT	CASSYSTGAGSNQPQHF	TRBV6-2/TRBV6-3	.	TRBJ1-5	few
TGTGCCACCAGGACAGGGTCCCCACCGGTTGACATTCAGTACTTC	CATRTGSPPVDIQYF	TRBV24-1	TRBD1	TRBJ2-4	few
TGCAGCGTTGCACAGCTTGAAGCTTTCTTT	CSVAQLEAFF	TRBV29-1	.	TRBJ1-1	many
TGCGCCAGCAGCTTGAGTCCGGAGAACACTGAAGCTTTCTTT	CASSLSPENTEAFF	TRBV5-1	.	TRBJ1-1	many
TGTGCCAGCAGGGGTGGACGGCTTAATGAAAAACTGTTTTTT	CASRGGRLNEKLFF	TRBV7-2	.	TRBJ1-4	.
TGTGCCAGCAGCTTCGGGCCTCAAGAGACCCAGTACTTC	CASSFGPQETQYF	TRBV5-6	.	TRBJ2-5	.
TGCGCCAGCAGGCAAGACAGGGCCCCAGATACGCAGTATTTT	CASRQDRAPDTQYF	TRBV5-1	TRBD1	TRBJ2-3	.
TGTGCCAGCAGCTGGGACCCCGTCGCAGATACGCAGTATTTT	CASSWDPVADTQYF	TRBV7-6	.	TRBJ2-3	many
TGTGCCAGCAGTTACCTGGGACAGGGGACCGGGGAGCTGTTTTTT	CASSYLGQGTGELFF	TRBV6-6	TRBD1	TRBJ2-2	many
TGTGCCAGCAGCTCTCCTAGCGGGAGGGACACAGATACGCAGTATTTT	CASSSPSGRDTDTQYF	TRBV7-9	TRBD2	TRBJ2-3	.
TGTGCCACCAGTGTCGGCCTGGGCACAGATACGCAGTATTTT	CATSVGLGTDTQYF	TRBV24-1	.	TRBJ2-3	many